The rows below give T cell receptor beta chains drawn from one sample of a study of cytomegalovirus exposure and HLA in healthy donors. Here immunoSEQ multiplex PCR was the method, and the copy in TCRdb shows in-frame clones only, minus some. The sample includes approximately 150,000 clones, about 60% seen only once; the top ten take about 7.1%. Sample: PBMCs. The source of these receptors is a woman aged 55 to 70 in good health and CMV-seropositive. CDR3s include the opening cysteine and the closing phenylalanine or tryptophan. A D gene is named only where the DNA matches it firmly. Clone size is given for some rows only: seen once, a few or many times, or a class if the clone is expanded.

.	TRBV2	TRBJ1-6	TRBD1	CASRTGTGGSPLHF	TGTGCCAGCAGAACCGGGACAGGTGGTTCACCCCTCCACTTT
once	TRBV7-8	TRBJ2-6	.	CASSFGLEGGANVLTF	TGTGCCAGCAGCTTTGGGCTGGAGGGTGGGGCCAACGTCCTGACTTTC
.	TRBV7-3	TRBJ1-1	.	CASSPDSLYTEAFF	TGTGCCAGCAGCCCCGACAGCTTATACACTGAAGCTTTCTTT
.	TRBV18	TRBJ2-5	.	CASSPVSRETQYF	TGTGCCAGCTCCCCGGTTAGCCGGGAGACCCAGTACTTC
.	TRBV5-1	TRBJ2-3	.	CASSLGREGGTDTQYF	TGCGCCAGCAGCTTGGGTAGAGAGGGAGGCACAGATACGCAGTATTTT
.	TRBV5-4	TRBJ2-3	TRBD2	CASSLSLAGTDTQYF	TGTGCCAGCAGCTTGAGCCTAGCGGGGACAGATACGCAGTATTTT
.	TRBV30	TRBJ2-7	.	CAWSPAGRWGEQYF	TGTGCCTGGAGTCCCGCAGGGAGGTGGGGGGAGCAGTACTTC
.	TRBV28	TRBJ1-1	.	CASSPPQAPEAFF	TGTGCCAGCAGCCCCCCCCAGGCGCCGGAAGCTTTCTTT
.	TRBV28	TRBJ2-3	.	CATRGALPGDTQYF	TGTGCCACCCGGGGGGCCCTTCCAGGAGATACGCAGTATTTT
few	TRBV15	TRBJ2-1	TRBD2	CATSRERTSGSNEQFF	TGTGCCACCAGTCGAGAGAGGACTAGCGGGAGTAATGAGCAGTTCTTC
.	TRBV14	TRBJ2-7	.	CASSHSPYEQYF	TGTGCCAGCAGCCACTCTCCCTACGAGCAGTACTTC
few	TRBV9	TRBJ2-5	.	CASSPMGLQETQYF	TGTGCCAGCAGCCCCATGGGACTTCAAGAGACCCAGTACTTC
.	TRBV9	TRBJ2-7	.	CASSVVGNPGYEQYF	TGTGCCAGCAGCGTAGTTGGCAACCCGGGCTACGAGCAGTACTTC
.	TRBV5-4	TRBJ2-1	TRBD2	CASSLESGGWNEQFF	TGTGCCAGCAGCTTGGAGTCGGGAGGGTGGAATGAGCAGTTCTTC
.	TRBV9	TRBJ2-1	TRBD2	CASSGRLAAGYNEQLF	TGTGCCAGCAGCGGTAGACTAGCGGCCGGATACAATGAGCAGCTCTTC
once	TRBV4-3	TRBJ2-3	.	CASSQAGTDTQYF	TGCGCCAGCAGCCAGGCAGGGACAGATACGCAGTATTTT
.	TRBV18	TRBJ2-5	TRBD1	CASSQVQGVGETQYF	TGTGCCAGCTCACAGGTACAGGGGGTCGGGGAGACCCAGTACTTC
.	TRBV11-1	TRBJ2-6	.	CASSLGRGRTGANVLTF	TGTGCCAGCAGCTTAGGCCGGGGAAGGACTGGGGCCAACGTCCTGACTTTC
.	TRBV5-1	TRBJ1-1	.	CASSLAQGTMNTEAFF	TGCGCCAGCAGCTTGGCCCAGGGAACCATGAACACTGAAGCTTTCTTT
few	TRBV7-9	TRBJ2-2	TRBD2	CANGLATGELFF	TGTGCCAACGGACTAGCGACCGGGGAGCTGTTTTTT
.	TRBV11-1	TRBJ2-2	TRBD2	CASSFTSGRSPGELFF	TGTGCCAGCAGCTTCACTAGCGGGAGAAGTCCCGGGGAGCTGTTTTTT
.	TRBV19	TRBJ1-1	.	CASIEWTEAFF	TGTGCCAGTATTGAGTGGACTGAAGCTTTCTTT
few	TRBV18	TRBJ1-4	TRBD1	CASSPGQGRGEKLFF	TGTGCCAGCTCACCAGGACAGGGAAGAGGAGAAAAACTGTTTTTT
.	TRBV28	TRBJ2-7	TRBD1	CASVGTGHYEQYF	TGTGCCAGCGTCGGGACAGGGCACTACGAGCAGTACTTC
.	TRBV30	TRBJ2-5	.	CAWSVGGAQETQYF	TGTGCCTGGAGTGTTGGAGGGGCCCAAGAGACCCAGTACTTC
.	TRBV29-1	TRBJ2-5	TRBD2	CSVGLGRSGTQYF	TGCAGCGTGGGACTAGGGAGGAGTGGGACCCAGTACTTC
.	TRBV7-2	TRBJ2-7	.	CASSLQRDILEQYF	TGTGCCAGCAGCTTACAGCGGGACATCCTCGAGCAGTACTTC
few	TRBV4-3	TRBJ2-2	TRBD2	CASSQEGGITGELFF	TGCGCCAGCAGCCAAGAGGGAGGGATCACCGGGGAGCTGTTTTTT
.	TRBV13	TRBJ2-1	.	CASSLGQLAARASYNEQFF	TGTGCCAGCAGCTTAGGCCAACTGGCGGCCCGCGCCTCCTACAATGAGCAGTTCTTC
.	TRBV19	TRBJ2-1	TRBD2	CASIDAAGAGWRQFF	TGTGCCAGTATCGATGCAGCGGGAGCCGGTTGGCGGCAGTTCTTC
few	TRBV5-1	TRBJ2-5	TRBD2	CASSLATGGQETQYF	TGCGCCAGCAGCTTGGCGACGGGAGGGCAAGAGACCCAGTACTTC
.	TRBV5-1	TRBJ2-1	TRBD1	CASRSGTGGSYNEQFF	TGCGCCAGCAGATCCGGGACAGGGGGCTCCTACAATGAGCAGTTCTTC
few	TRBV6-5	TRBJ2-7	TRBD2	CATQGGASGSYEQYF	TGTGCCACCCAGGGGGGAGCTAGCGGGAGCTACGAGCAGTACTTC
.	TRBV7-2	TRBJ1-2	.	CATTREGPLYGYTF	TGTGCCACCACCCGGGAGGGGCCCCTCTATGGCTACACCTTC
.	TRBV19	TRBJ2-7	TRBD2	CASSLVFGLAGVSYEQYF	TGTGCCAGTAGTCTTGTGTTCGGTCTAGCGGGAGTGTCCTACGAGCAGTACTTC
few	TRBV19	TRBJ2-1	.	CASSIASRGAVDLVVVTYEQFF	TGTGCCAGTAGTATAGCTAGTCGGGGGGCAGTGGACCTAGTTGTTGTTACGTATGAGCAGTTCTTC
few	TRBV7-3	TRBJ2-3	.	CASSLTGSGHTDTQYF	TGTGCCAGCAGCTTAACGGGTAGCGGACACACAGATACGCAGTATTTT
once	TRBV23-1	TRBJ2-5	.	CASSQSSRGNGETQYF	TGCGCCAGCAGTCAATCCTCCAGGGGCAATGGGGAGACCCAGTACTTC
.	TRBV7-2	TRBJ1-2	.	CASSHPRQRSNYGYTF	TGTGCCAGCAGCCATCCAAGACAGCGCTCTAACTATGGCTACACCTTC
.	TRBV6-4	TRBJ2-3	TRBD2	CASSARSGRAGDTQYF	TGTGCCAGCAGTGCTCGTAGCGGGAGGGCCGGAGATACGCAGTATTTT
.	TRBV28	TRBJ1-2	TRBD1	CASSPPDRGWYGYTF	TGTGCCAGCAGTCCTCCGGACAGGGGATGGTATGGCTACACCTTC